This T cell receptor (beta chain) comes out of a study of T cells in Graves' hyperthyroidism and ophthalmopathy. This clonotype has more than one count but fewer than ten. Its target is unknown. The investigators amplified TCR beta CDR3 regions from RNA transcripts. The primer set for the first-round RT-PCR of the TCR CDR3 was HTBI. One entry per CDR3 protein, called by TCRdb with MiXCR from the multiplex PCR reads. The sample yields over 400,000 distinct CDR3 sequences, approximately 23% seen once. Thyroid ultrasound and orbital computed tomography, with clinical symptoms and serum thyroxine and TRAb, informed diagnoses. Germline V gene sequence: CDR1 LGHNA, CDR2 YSLEER. The CDR3 runs 16 residues. The ends lost 0 bases at V and 6 bases at J; junction bases unmatched: 9. Findings and limits, study-wide: In blood, most of the thyroid clonotypes expanded above 0.001 were also present.

The sequencing sample was made of blood. This chain links TRBV4-3 with TRBJ2-7; 9 bases align to TRBD2. This receptor was obtained from a woman aged 70-85 years with Graves' ophthalmopathy. The CDR3 region has the DNA TGCGCCAGCAGCCAAGATCGAGGGCTAGCGGGGTCCGAGCAGTACTTC. Translation gives CASSQDRGLAGSEQYF.